This is a list of T cell receptor beta chains from one sample in a study of blood T cells in healthy people across ages. TCRdb redid the calling of the 5' RACE reads with MiXCR, one entry per CDR3 protein. Of some 1.5 million distinct CDR3 sequences listed, under 30% are singletons. The source material was blood. The receptors here all came from a woman aged 25 to 39 in good health. CDR3s include the opening cysteine and the closing phenylalanine or tryptophan. D genes are given only for firm matches. Expanded clones are given a class, and other clones once, few, many or no size at all.

cdr3_aa: CSAQTSGSYNEQFF; cdr3_nt: TGCAGTGCTCAGACTAGCGGGAGTTACAATGAGCAGTTCTTC; v_call: TRBV20-1; d_call: TRBD2; clone_size: .; j_call: TRBJ2-1
cdr3_aa: CASSLMGGEETQYF; cdr3_nt: TGCGCCAGCAGCCTGATGGGTGGGGAAGAGACCCAGTACTTC; v_call: TRBV5-1; d_call: .; clone_size: few; j_call: TRBJ2-5
cdr3_aa: CASSGWRGRTDTQYF; cdr3_nt: TGTGCCAGCAGTGGCTGGCGGGGCCGCACAGATACGCAGTATTTT; v_call: TRBV2; d_call: .; clone_size: .; j_call: TRBJ2-3
cdr3_aa: CSVEGSGSTDTQYF; cdr3_nt: TGCAGCGTCGAGGGTAGCGGGAGCACAGATACGCAGTATTTT; v_call: TRBV29-1; d_call: TRBD2; clone_size: many; j_call: TRBJ2-3
cdr3_aa: CAGSMAGDLNTEAFF; cdr3_nt: TGTGCCGGCTCAATGGCAGGTGACTTGAACACTGAAGCTTTCTTT; v_call: TRBV18; d_call: .; clone_size: .; j_call: TRBJ1-1
cdr3_aa: CSARVRGNSYNEQFF; cdr3_nt: TGCAGTGCTAGGGTCCGCGGCAACTCCTACAATGAGCAGTTCTTC; v_call: TRBV20-1; d_call: .; clone_size: .; j_call: TRBJ2-1
cdr3_aa: CASSYEAGGYQETQYF; cdr3_nt: TGTGCCAGCAGTTACGAGGCCGGCGGGTACCAAGAGACCCAGTACTTC; v_call: TRBV6-6; d_call: .; clone_size: few; j_call: TRBJ2-5
cdr3_aa: CSAGDAGLAGVLDTQYF; cdr3_nt: TGCAGTGCTGGAGACGCTGGACTAGCGGGAGTCCTAGATACGCAGTATTTT; v_call: TRBV20-1; d_call: TRBD2; clone_size: few; j_call: TRBJ2-3
cdr3_aa: CTFPVTGDLFF; cdr3_nt: TGCACCTTTCCCGTCACCGGGGATCTGTTTTTT; v_call: TRBV20-1; d_call: .; clone_size: .; j_call: TRBJ2-2
cdr3_aa: CASSLAPTANTEAFF; cdr3_nt: TGTGCCAGCAGCTTAGCACCGACAGCGAACACTGAAGCTTTCTTT; v_call: TRBV7-2; d_call: .; clone_size: .; j_call: TRBJ1-1
cdr3_aa: CASSERSKADEQYF; cdr3_nt: TGTGCCAGCAGCGAGCGAAGCAAGGCGGACGAGCAGTACTTC; v_call: TRBV7-2; d_call: .; clone_size: .; j_call: TRBJ2-7
cdr3_aa: CSVRRLAGGWDIQYF; cdr3_nt: TGCAGTGTTAGGCGGCTAGCGGGGGGCTGGGACATTCAGTACTTC; v_call: TRBV20-1; d_call: TRBD2; clone_size: few; j_call: TRBJ2-4
cdr3_aa: CASSSRGSGRADTQYF; cdr3_nt: TGTGCCAGCAGCTCCCGAGGGAGCGGGAGGGCAGATACGCAGTATTTT; v_call: TRBV13; d_call: TRBD2; clone_size: .; j_call: TRBJ2-3
cdr3_aa: CASSEEGTRGYTF; cdr3_nt: TGTGCCAGCAGTGAAGAAGGAACGAGGGGCTACACCTTC; v_call: TRBV6-1; d_call: .; clone_size: many; j_call: TRBJ1-2
cdr3_aa: CASSPSASYEQYF; cdr3_nt: TGTGCCAGCAGCCCGAGCGCCTCCTACGAGCAGTACTTC; v_call: TRBV7-9; d_call: .; clone_size: .; j_call: TRBJ2-7
cdr3_aa: CASCALAQQGAEPNTGELFF; cdr3_nt: TGTGCCAGCTGCGCGTTGGCCCAACAGGGTGCAGAGCCGAACACCGGGGAGCTGTTTTTT; v_call: TRBV3-1; d_call: .; clone_size: few; j_call: TRBJ2-2
cdr3_aa: CASGRAPPYNEQYF; cdr3_nt: TGTGCCAGCGGGCGGGCGCCCCCCTACAATGAGCAGTACTTC; v_call: TRBV12-3/TRBV12-4; d_call: .; clone_size: .; j_call: TRBJ2-7
cdr3_aa: CATSDLQSQLVATNEKLFF; cdr3_nt: TGTGCCACCAGTGATTTGCAGTCGCAGCTAGTTGCAACTAATGAAAAACTGTTTTTT; v_call: TRBV24-1; d_call: .; clone_size: few; j_call: TRBJ1-4
cdr3_aa: CSAVGPRGANVLTF; cdr3_nt: TGCAGTGCAGTGGGGCCGCGGGGGGCCAACGTCCTGACTTTC; v_call: TRBV20-1; d_call: .; clone_size: many; j_call: TRBJ2-6
cdr3_aa: CASSPRGTSNEQFF; cdr3_nt: TGTGCCAGCAGCCCCAGGGGGACTAGCAATGAGCAGTTCTTC; v_call: TRBV7-9; d_call: .; clone_size: few; j_call: TRBJ2-1
cdr3_aa: CSASDSGGYTYEQYF; cdr3_nt: TGCAGTGCTAGTGACTCTGGAGGTTATACCTACGAGCAGTACTTC; v_call: TRBV20-1; d_call: .; clone_size: .; j_call: TRBJ2-7
cdr3_aa: CSGTGRFTDTQYF; cdr3_nt: TGCAGCGGAACGGGGCGGTTCACAGATACGCAGTATTTT; v_call: TRBV29-1; d_call: .; clone_size: .; j_call: TRBJ2-3
cdr3_aa: CASRSGGAENYGYTF; cdr3_nt: TGTGCCAGCAGGTCCGGAGGGGCGGAGAACTATGGCTACACCTTC; v_call: TRBV6-5; d_call: .; clone_size: many; j_call: TRBJ1-2
cdr3_aa: CASSSSDREFYGYTF; cdr3_nt: TGTGCCAGCAGCTCTTCGGACAGGGAATTCTATGGCTACACCTTC; v_call: TRBV7-9; d_call: TRBD1; clone_size: .; j_call: TRBJ1-2
cdr3_aa: CASSPPGSSSYEQYF; cdr3_nt: TGCGCCAGCAGTCCTCCGGGCTCCAGCTCCTACGAGCAGTACTTC; v_call: TRBV10-1; d_call: .; clone_size: many; j_call: TRBJ2-7
cdr3_aa: CATCIRAWDYGYTF; cdr3_nt: TGTGCCACCTGCATCCGGGCCTGGGACTATGGCTACACCTTC; v_call: TRBV28; d_call: .; clone_size: .; j_call: TRBJ1-2
cdr3_aa: CASTPGDSEQYF; cdr3_nt: TGCGCCAGCACCCCTGGTGACTCCGAGCAGTACTTC; v_call: TRBV10-2; d_call: .; clone_size: .; j_call: TRBJ2-7
cdr3_aa: CSARDMDRYYEQYF; cdr3_nt: TGCAGTGCTAGAGATATGGACAGATACTACGAGCAGTACTTC; v_call: TRBV20-1; d_call: .; clone_size: .; j_call: TRBJ2-7
cdr3_aa: CASSQDLGWGVDGYTF; cdr3_nt: TGCGCCAGCAGCCAAGATTTAGGCTGGGGGGTTGATGGCTACACCTTC; v_call: TRBV4-1; d_call: .; clone_size: .; j_call: TRBJ1-2
cdr3_aa: CAPSRDGLAGGLETQYF; cdr3_nt: TGTGCCCCCAGCAGAGATGGACTAGCGGGAGGGTTGGAGACCCAGTACTTC; v_call: TRBV15; d_call: TRBD2; clone_size: .; j_call: TRBJ2-5
cdr3_aa: CASSESRSGVGETQYF; cdr3_nt: TGTGCCAGCAGTGAATCCCGTTCGGGGGTCGGTGAGACCCAGTACTTC; v_call: TRBV25-1; d_call: .; clone_size: few; j_call: TRBJ2-5
cdr3_aa: CASSNGRGGQPQHF; cdr3_nt: TGTGCCAGCAGTAACGGACGAGGGGGCCAGCCCCAGCATTTT; v_call: TRBV6-1; d_call: TRBD1; clone_size: .; j_call: TRBJ1-5
cdr3_aa: CASSPTLAGGIYNEQFF; cdr3_nt: TGCGCCAGCAGCCCCACACTAGCGGGGGGGATATACAATGAGCAGTTCTTC; v_call: TRBV4-1; d_call: TRBD2; clone_size: .; j_call: TRBJ2-1
cdr3_aa: CASSLFGDGYTF; cdr3_nt: TGTGCCAGCAGCTTATTTGGGGATGGCTACACCTTC; v_call: TRBV7-2; d_call: .; clone_size: few; j_call: TRBJ1-2
cdr3_aa: CASSSRDRRYNYGYTF; cdr3_nt: TGTGCCAGCAGTTCCCGGGACAGGCGGTATAACTATGGCTACACCTTC; v_call: TRBV6-2/TRBV6-3; d_call: TRBD1; clone_size: few; j_call: TRBJ1-2
cdr3_aa: CSVDGLRDFGDETQYF; cdr3_nt: TGCAGCGTTGACGGGCTCAGAGACTTTGGGGATGAGACCCAGTACTTC; v_call: TRBV29-1; d_call: .; clone_size: many; j_call: TRBJ2-5
cdr3_aa: CAWSAHGTLDEQYF; cdr3_nt: TGTGCCTGGAGTGCCCACGGGACGCTCGACGAGCAGTACTTC; v_call: TRBV30; d_call: .; clone_size: .; j_call: TRBJ2-7
cdr3_aa: CSGSPEDRMNTEAFF; cdr3_nt: TGCAGTGGCAGCCCTGAAGACAGAATGAACACTGAAGCTTTCTTT; v_call: TRBV20-1; d_call: .; clone_size: .; j_call: TRBJ1-1
cdr3_aa: CASRPGAATEAFF; cdr3_nt: TGTGCCAGCAGACCCGGGGCAGCCACTGAAGCTTTCTTT; v_call: TRBV7-2; d_call: .; clone_size: few; j_call: TRBJ1-1
cdr3_aa: CAGSLGTPGQETQYF; cdr3_nt: TGCGCCGGCAGCCTCGGGACCCCCGGTCAAGAGACCCAGTACTTC; v_call: TRBV5-1; d_call: .; clone_size: .; j_call: TRBJ2-5
cdr3_aa: CASSVATSGGTGTNYGYTF; cdr3_nt: TGTGCCAGCAGCGTAGCTACATCAGGGGGGACAGGTACCAACTATGGCTACACCTTC; v_call: TRBV9; d_call: TRBD1; clone_size: few; j_call: TRBJ1-2
cdr3_aa: CSARPTQQGRRERFF; cdr3_nt: TGCAGTGCTCGCCCCACCCAGCAGGGGAGGAGGGAGCGGTTTTTT; v_call: TRBV20-1; d_call: .; clone_size: .; j_call: TRBJ2-2
cdr3_aa: CASSPQVRGPTDTQYF; cdr3_nt: TGTGCCAGCAGCCCTCAGGTCCGGGGTCCCACAGATACGCAGTATTTT; v_call: TRBV7-2; d_call: .; clone_size: many; j_call: TRBJ2-3
cdr3_aa: CASSPTGSGELFF; cdr3_nt: TGTGCCAGCAGTCCTACAGGGTCCGGGGAGCTGTTTTTT; v_call: TRBV7-3; d_call: .; clone_size: few; j_call: TRBJ2-2
cdr3_aa: CASRSSGLSYGYTF; cdr3_nt: TGTGCCAGCAGATCATCGGGGCTCAGCTATGGCTACACCTTC; v_call: TRBV12-3/TRBV12-4; d_call: .; clone_size: few; j_call: TRBJ1-2
cdr3_aa: CASSPRAGESYNEQFF; cdr3_nt: TGTGCCAGCAGCCCGAGGGCGGGGGAATCCTACAATGAGCAGTTCTTC; v_call: TRBV7-9; d_call: TRBD2; clone_size: many; j_call: TRBJ2-1
cdr3_aa: CASSPLAGAVSKSYNEQFF; cdr3_nt: TGTGCCAGCTCACCACTAGCGGGAGCTGTAAGCAAGTCCTACAATGAGCAGTTCTTC; v_call: TRBV18; d_call: TRBD2; clone_size: .; j_call: TRBJ2-1
cdr3_aa: CSVEDPRQANQPQHF; cdr3_nt: TGCAGCGTTGAAGACCCTCGACAGGCCAATCAGCCCCAGCATTTT; v_call: TRBV29-1; d_call: .; clone_size: .; j_call: TRBJ1-5
cdr3_aa: CSARGLAGDPAKNIQYF; cdr3_nt: TGCAGTGCTAGGGGACTAGCGGGAGATCCAGCCAAAAACATTCAGTACTTC; v_call: TRBV20-1; d_call: TRBD2; clone_size: many; j_call: TRBJ2-4
cdr3_aa: CASSRGVAYEQYF; cdr3_nt: TGCGCCAGCAGCCGGGGGGTTGCGTACGAGCAGTACTTC; v_call: TRBV10-2; d_call: TRBD2; clone_size: many; j_call: TRBJ2-7
cdr3_aa: CSAPDGLYGYTF; cdr3_nt: TGCAGCGCCCCGGACGGGCTCTATGGCTACACCTTC; v_call: TRBV29-1; d_call: .; clone_size: .; j_call: TRBJ1-2
cdr3_aa: CASSLGGGGGSNQPQHF; cdr3_nt: TGTGCCAGCAGCTTGGGCGGTGGAGGGGGGAGCAATCAGCCCCAGCATTTT; v_call: TRBV5-5; d_call: .; clone_size: .; j_call: TRBJ1-5
cdr3_aa: CATSRVEAEQFF; cdr3_nt: TGTGCCACCAGCAGAGTGGAGGCTGAGCAGTTCTTC; v_call: TRBV15; d_call: .; clone_size: .; j_call: TRBJ2-1
cdr3_aa: CASSGGLVNEQFF; cdr3_nt: TGTGCCAGCAGTGGGGGACTAGTAAATGAGCAGTTCTTC; v_call: TRBV6-2/TRBV6-3; d_call: TRBD2; clone_size: .; j_call: TRBJ2-1
cdr3_aa: CCVEGGLLPYGYTF; cdr3_nt: TGCTGCGTTGAGGGGGGTCTTCTCCCCTATGGCTACACCTTC; v_call: TRBV29-1; d_call: .; clone_size: few; j_call: TRBJ1-2
cdr3_aa: CASSYSEGGPGGRGNEQFF; cdr3_nt: TGTGCCAGCAGTTACTCCGAAGGGGGCCCAGGGGGACGAGGCAATGAGCAGTTCTTC; v_call: TRBV6-5; d_call: TRBD1; clone_size: many; j_call: TRBJ2-1
cdr3_aa: CASSRTGGADTQYF; cdr3_nt: TGTGCCAGCAGCCGAACAGGGGGGGCAGATACGCAGTATTTT; v_call: TRBV6-4; d_call: .; clone_size: many; j_call: TRBJ2-3
cdr3_aa: CASSSIGGGIVDTQYF; cdr3_nt: TGTGCCAGCAGCTCAATAGGTGGTGGGATAGTGGATACGCAGTATTTT; v_call: TRBV11-2; d_call: .; clone_size: .; j_call: TRBJ2-3
cdr3_aa: CASSPQASGGQETQYF; cdr3_nt: TGCGCCAGCAGTCCCCAAGCTAGCGGGGGCCAAGAGACCCAGTACTTC; v_call: TRBV5-1; d_call: TRBD2; clone_size: .; j_call: TRBJ2-5